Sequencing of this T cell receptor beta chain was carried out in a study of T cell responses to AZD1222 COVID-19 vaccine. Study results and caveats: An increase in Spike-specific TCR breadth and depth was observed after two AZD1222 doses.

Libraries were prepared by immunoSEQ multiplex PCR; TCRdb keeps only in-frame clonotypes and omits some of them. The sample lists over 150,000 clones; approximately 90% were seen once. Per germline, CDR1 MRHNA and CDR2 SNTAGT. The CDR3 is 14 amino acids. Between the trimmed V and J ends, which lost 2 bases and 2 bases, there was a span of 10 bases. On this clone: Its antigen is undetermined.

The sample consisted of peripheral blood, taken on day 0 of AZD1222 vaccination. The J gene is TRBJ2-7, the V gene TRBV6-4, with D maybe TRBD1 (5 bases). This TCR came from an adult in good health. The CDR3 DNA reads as TGTGCCAGCAGTGACGTCGTGGGGCCCTACGAGCAGTACTTC. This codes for CASSDVVGPYEQYF.